This entry lists 13 T cell receptor beta chains sequenced from one sample in a study of blood T cell repertoires in COVID-19. Sequencing used immunoSEQ multiplex PCR; TCRdb keeps in-frame clones, though not all of them. Of about 80,000 clones in the sample, around nine tenths were seen once. The source material was peripheral blood. Source of these receptors: a young man with acute or convalescent COVID-19.

The chain joins TRBV19 to TRBJ2-2, with 7 bases identical to TRBD1. Germline assignment: CDR1 LNHDA and CDR2 SQIVND (reference sequence). V shed 9 bases, J shed 1 base, and the junction held 11 bases outside the gene matches. The CDR3 totals 16 residues. The CDR3 spells CASRPGDSRNTGELFF. The CDR3 bases are TGTGCCAGCCGCCCCGGGGACAGCCGGAACACCGGGGAGCTGTTTTTT.

The V call is TRBV28, the J call TRBJ1-6, with TRBD1 matching over 10 bases. V was clipped by 5 bases and J by 3 bases; unmatched bases: 7. The CDR3 extends over 17 amino acids. Germline loops: CDR1 MDHEN, CDR2 SYDVKM. In DNA form, the CDR3 reads TGTGCCAGCAGTACCCGACAGGGGGCTATCTATAATTCACCCCTCCACTTT. It specifies CASSTRQGAIYNSPLHF.

This clone was seen many times. V usage is TRBV29-1 and J usage is TRBJ1-1; D remains ambiguous. Germline lookup yields CDR1 SQVTM and CDR2 ANQGSEA. The CDR3 contains 12 residues. Trimming stripped 4 bases from V and 1 base from J, with 7 bases between. The CDR3: CSVARENTEAFF. In DNA form, the CDR3 reads TGCAGCGTTGCGAGGGAGAACACTGAAGCTTTCTTT.

V gene TRBV24-1 combines with J gene TRBJ2-2; TRBD2 aligns across 10 bases. V was clipped by 6 bases and J by 4 bases; unmatched bases: 1. Germline-derived CDR1 and CDR2 are KGHDR and SFDVKD. The CDR3 is made up of 14 amino acids. In nucleotides, the CDR3 is TGTGCCACCAGTTCTAGCGGGGGCACCGGGGAGCTGTTTTTT. Translating gives CATSSSGGTGELFF.

The rearrangement uses TRBV27 and TRBJ2-4, with 7 bases matching TRBD2. CDR1 MNHEY and CDR2 SMNVEV come from the germline V gene (reference sequence). The CDR3 consists of 15 residues. V shed 4 bases, J shed 1 base, and the junction held 4 bases outside the gene matches. As DNA, the CDR3 is TGTGCCAGCAGTTCCGGGGGGAAGGCCAAAAACATTCAGTACTTC. Amino acids: CASSSGGKAKNIQYF.

The chain couples TRBV15 to TRBJ2-7, with TRBD1 identical over 10 bases. The CDR3 sequence is 14 residues long. Germline V gene lookup returns CDR1 LNHNV and CDR2 YYDKDF (reference sequence). The V segment lost 3 bases and the J segment 6 bases; nucleotides outside the gene matches: 5. This CDR3 reads CATSRATGGSEQYF. For the CDR3, the DNA is TGTGCCACCAGCAGGGCGACAGGGGGCTCCGAGCAGTACTTC. Supplemented by reference TRBV15 and TRBJ2-7, the full variable domain reads DAMVIQNPRYQVTQFGKPVTLSCSQTLNHNVMYWYQQKSSQAPKLLFHYYDKDFNNEADTPDNFQSRRPNTSFCFLDIRSPGLGDTAMYLCATSRATGGSEQYFGPGTRLTVT.

The chain joins TRBV4-1 to TRBJ2-2, with 7 nucleotides matching TRBD2. This CDR3 has 16 amino acids. The V gene end was trimmed by 3 bases and the J gene end by 2 bases; junction bases not matched to a gene: 6. CDR1 and CDR2 from the germline V gene are MGHRA and YSYEKL. The CDR3 reads CASSHWSGANTGELFF. The CDR3 DNA sequence: TGCGCCAGCAGCCACTGGAGCGGGGCAAACACCGGGGAGCTGTTTTTT.

V gene TRBV27 combines with J gene TRBJ2-3; 9 bases agree with TRBD2. The CDR3 runs 15 residues. Trimming cost V 6 bases and J 5 bases; bases outside gene matches: 9. Germline V lookup: CDR1 MNHEY, CDR2 SMNVEV (reference sequence). CDR3 sequence reads: CASRKTSGLGDTQYF. CDR3 DNA: TGTGCCAGCAGGAAAACTAGCGGGTTGGGAGATACGCAGTATTTT.

This sequence joins TRBV7-9 and TRBJ1-1, with a tentative D call TRBD1 (5 bases). This CDR3 region has 15 residues. The V end was cut by 6 bases, the J end by 0 bases, with 14 bases between. Germline V gene data show CDR1 as SEHNR and CDR2 as FQNEAQ (reference sequence). CDR3 sequence: CASSPQGLLNTEAFF. The CDR3, as DNA: TGTGCCAGCAGTCCCCAGGGACTTCTGAACACTGAAGCTTTCTTT.

CDR3: CASSPYNRNQSPLHF. CDR3 sequence (DNA): TGCGCCAGCAGCCCTTATAACAGGAACCAATCACCCCTCCACTTT. The chain uses TRBV4-3 and TRBJ1-6; TRBD1 is a possible D gene (5 bases). Trimming stripped 4 bases from V and 10 bases from J, with 17 bases between. Germline CDR1 and CDR2: LGHNA and YSLEER. There are 15 residues in the CDR3.

In its sample, this clone was seen once. The chain is built from TRBV28 and TRBJ2-3, with 9 bases lining up with TRBD1. CDR3 length: 15 amino acids. Per germline, CDR1 MDHEN and CDR2 SYDVKM. Trimming at V came to 6 bases and at J to 1 base, leaving 5 bases not matched to a gene. CDR3 bases: TGTGCCAGCAGGGGACAGGGACGGGGCACAGATACGCAGTATTTT. It encodes CASRGQGRGTDTQYF.

The V and J genes are TRBV3-1 (or the pseudogene TRBV3-2) and TRBJ1-5, with 8 bases that match TRBD1. V shed 4 bases and J 12 bases; nucleotides not matched to a gene: 5. The germline gives CDR1 LGHDT, CDR2 YNNKEL (reference sequence). CDR3 length: 12 residues. In DNA form, the CDR3 reads TGTGCCAGCAGCCTCGGACAGGGTGACCAGCATTTT. Translation: CASSLGQGDQHF.

This chain connects TRBV14 to TRBJ2-3, with D unclear. In germline, CDR1 is SGHDN, CDR2 FVKESK. Trimming left V 4 bases short and J 4 bases short, with 9 bases between. The CDR3 consists of 13 residues. The CDR3 DNA reads as TGTGCCAGCAGCCTAAACTTCGCAGATACGCAGTATTTT. Its protein product is CASSLNFADTQYF. The full variable domain, in which reference TRBV14 and TRBJ2-3 provide the parts outside the CDR3, is EAGVTQFPSHSVIEKGQTVTLRCDPISGHDNLYWYRRVMGKEIKFLLHFVKESKQDESGMPNNRFLAERTGGTYSTLKVQPAELEDSGVYFCASSLNFADTQYFGPGTRLTVL.